The following is a T cell receptor (beta chain) sequence with its context. Antigen: not known. This sample was included in a study of cytomegalovirus exposure and HLA in healthy donors. Study-wide results and limits: Later analysis demonstrated an association between a missense DCLRE1C variant and TCR beta V- and J-gene trimming. Several of the most significant clusters appeared linked to common viral pathogens, based on a later analysis. In an earlier analysis, about 90% or about 30%: the productive usage of most TCR beta V segments.

The PCR had 60 Vbeta and 13 Jbeta primers. Original processing notes: In a later analysis, around 10 million of 75 million to 90 million unique beta chains occurred in at least two donors. Profiling relied on immunoSEQ multiplex PCR, and the TCRdb table lists in-frame clones only, not all of them. That table supplies the V and J calls and clone size; D and trimming were determined from the DNA. The clone table shows about 110,000 clones, with the ten largest holding around 3.6%. V gave up 7 bases and J gave up 0 bases; unmatched junction bases: 5. Germline values: CDR1 GTSNPN, CDR2 SVGIG (reference sequence). The CDR3 loop spans 14 amino acids.

This chain uses TRBV30 with TRBJ2-2; 7 bases are a match to TRBD2. The clonotype was recovered from a man between 18 and 35 years old in good health and CMV-seronegative. Sequenced input: PBMCs. CDR3 sequence (DNA): TGTGCCTTCGAAAGCGGGACGAACACCGGGGAGCTGTTTTTT. Amino acid sequence: CAFESGTNTGELFF.